One TCR beta chain is described in this entry. The antigen remains undetermined. TCRdb re-derived calls from the reads in MiXCR, one entry per CDR3 protein. The sample shows roughly 570,000 distinct CDR3 sequences, around two fifths of them seen only once. The sample originates from a study of T cell repertoires in cytomegalovirus infection. On the study more broadly: CMV epitopes that were recently identified and HLA-C-restricted were used alongside well-studied HLA-B-restricted ones. Indications came from public TCR beta signatures; they pointed to CMV infection and to a matching HLA type.

The study, taken as a whole, reports: Cumulative frequency (of public TCR beta family members) identified carriers of CMV plus the relevant HLA.

The length of the CDR3 is 14 residues. Germline V gene data show CDR1 as SGHTA and CDR2 as FQGNSA. The V end lost 5 bases, the J end lost 7 bases, and 14 bases lay between the germline ends. The sequence came from a human donor in good health (CMV status not recorded). Some clones in this sample may be carry-over from other donors' samples. The genes are TRBV7-2 and TRBJ2-2; D possibly uses TRBD1 or TRBD2 (5 bases each). This specimen was cultured PBMCs, taken from culture after CMV antigen stimulation. CDR3 coding DNA: TGTGCCAGCAGCCCGCCGGGGCTACTCGGGGAGCTGTTTTTT. Translated, it gives CASSPPGLLGELFF.